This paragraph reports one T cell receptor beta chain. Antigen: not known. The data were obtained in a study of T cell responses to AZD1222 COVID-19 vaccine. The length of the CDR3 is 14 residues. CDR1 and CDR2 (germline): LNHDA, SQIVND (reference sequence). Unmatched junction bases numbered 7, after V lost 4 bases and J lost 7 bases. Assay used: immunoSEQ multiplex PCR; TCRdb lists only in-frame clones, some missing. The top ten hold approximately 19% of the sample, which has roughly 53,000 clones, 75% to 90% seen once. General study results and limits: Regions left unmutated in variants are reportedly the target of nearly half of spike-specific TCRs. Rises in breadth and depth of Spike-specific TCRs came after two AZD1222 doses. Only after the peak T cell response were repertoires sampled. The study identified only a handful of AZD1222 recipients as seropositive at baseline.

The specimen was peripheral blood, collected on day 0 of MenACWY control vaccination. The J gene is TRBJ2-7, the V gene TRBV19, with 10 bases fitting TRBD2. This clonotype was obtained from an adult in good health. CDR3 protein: CASSTRTSGAEQYF. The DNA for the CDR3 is TGTGCCAGTAGTACCCGGACTAGCGGAGCGGAGCAGTACTTC.